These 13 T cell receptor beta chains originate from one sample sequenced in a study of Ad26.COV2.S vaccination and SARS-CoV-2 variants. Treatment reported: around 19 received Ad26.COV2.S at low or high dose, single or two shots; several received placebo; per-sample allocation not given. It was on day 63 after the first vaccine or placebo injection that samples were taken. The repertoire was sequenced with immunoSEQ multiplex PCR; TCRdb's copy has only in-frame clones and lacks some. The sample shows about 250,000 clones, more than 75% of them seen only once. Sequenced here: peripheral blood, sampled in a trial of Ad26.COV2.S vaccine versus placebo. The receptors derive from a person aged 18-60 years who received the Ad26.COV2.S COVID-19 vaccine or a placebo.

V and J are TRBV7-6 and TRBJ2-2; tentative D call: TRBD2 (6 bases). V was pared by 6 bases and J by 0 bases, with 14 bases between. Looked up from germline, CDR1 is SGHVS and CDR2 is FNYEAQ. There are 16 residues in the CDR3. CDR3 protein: CASSSRDFSNTGELFF. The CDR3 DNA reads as TGTGCCAGCAGTTCCCGGGACTTCTCGAACACCGGGGAGCTGTTTTTT.

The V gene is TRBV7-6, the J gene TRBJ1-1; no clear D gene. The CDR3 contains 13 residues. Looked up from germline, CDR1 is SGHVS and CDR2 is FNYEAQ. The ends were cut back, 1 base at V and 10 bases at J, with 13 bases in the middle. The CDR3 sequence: CASSLEGLGGAFF. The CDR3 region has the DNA TGTGCCAGCAGCTTAGAAGGTCTTGGCGGAGCTTTCTTT.

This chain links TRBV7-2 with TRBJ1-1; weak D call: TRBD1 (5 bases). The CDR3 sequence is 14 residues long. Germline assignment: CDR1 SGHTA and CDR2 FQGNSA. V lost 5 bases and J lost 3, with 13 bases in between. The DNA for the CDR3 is TGTGCCAGCAGCCTCAGGGTACGGGACACTGAAGCTTTCTTT. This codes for CASSLRVRDTEAFF.

The CDR3 protein is CASSPSFRGQYTEAFF. The CDR3 nucleotides are TGTGCCAGCTCACCCAGTTTCAGGGGGCAGTACACTGAAGCTTTCTTT. This sequence joins TRBV18 and TRBJ1-1; 8 nucleotides match TRBD1. The trim removed 3 bases at V and 3 bases at J, leaving 9 bases unmatched. The CDR3 is 16 amino acids. CDR1 is KGHSH, CDR2 LQKENI, per germline.

In nucleotides, the CDR3 is TGTGCCAGCTCACCAGGAGGGGAAACAGTAAACATTCAGTACTTC. Its protein product is CASSPGGETVNIQYF. The V call is TRBV18, the J call TRBJ2-4; maybe TRBD2 (6 bases). Germline V gene lookup returns CDR1 KGHSH and CDR2 LQKENI. This CDR3 is 15 amino acids long. V gave up 2 bases and J gave up 6 bases, with 14 bases separating them.

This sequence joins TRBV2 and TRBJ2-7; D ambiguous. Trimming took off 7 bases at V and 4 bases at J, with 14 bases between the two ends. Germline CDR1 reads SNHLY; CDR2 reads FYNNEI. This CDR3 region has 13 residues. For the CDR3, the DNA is TGTGCCAGCACAAGCCTACTGTGGTACGAGCAGTACTTC. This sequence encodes CASTSLLWYEQYF.

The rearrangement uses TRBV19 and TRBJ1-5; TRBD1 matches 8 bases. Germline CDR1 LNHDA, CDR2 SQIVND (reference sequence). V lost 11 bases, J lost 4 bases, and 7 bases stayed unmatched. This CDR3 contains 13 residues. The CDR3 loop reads CAGARGRNQPQHF. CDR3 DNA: TGTGCCGGGGCCAGGGGGCGGAATCAGCCCCAGCATTTT.

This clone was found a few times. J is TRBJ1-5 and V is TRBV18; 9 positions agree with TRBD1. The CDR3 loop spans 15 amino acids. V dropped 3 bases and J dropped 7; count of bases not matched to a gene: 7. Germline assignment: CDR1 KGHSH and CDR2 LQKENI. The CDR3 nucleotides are TGTGCCAGCTCACCTACCACAGGGGGCCGGCAGCCCCAGCATTTT. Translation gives CASSPTTGGRQPQHF.

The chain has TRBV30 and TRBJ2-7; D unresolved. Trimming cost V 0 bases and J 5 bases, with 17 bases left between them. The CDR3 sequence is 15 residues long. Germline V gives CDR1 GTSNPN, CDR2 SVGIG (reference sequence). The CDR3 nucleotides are TGTGCCTGGAGTGTTTGGGTGGGCCGGTTCCACGAGCAGTACTTC. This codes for CAWSVWVGRFHEQYF. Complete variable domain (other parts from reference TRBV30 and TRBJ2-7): SQTIHQWPATLVQPVGSPLSLECTVEGTSNPNLYWYRQAAGRGLQLLFYSVGIGQISSEVPQNLSASRPQDRQFILSSKKLLLSDSGFYLCAWSVWVGRFHEQYFGPGTRLTVT.

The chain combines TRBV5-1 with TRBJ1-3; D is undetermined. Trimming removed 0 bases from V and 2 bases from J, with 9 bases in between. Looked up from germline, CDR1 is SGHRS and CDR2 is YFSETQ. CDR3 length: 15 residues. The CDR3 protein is CASSLELHAGNTIYF. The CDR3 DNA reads TGCGCCAGCAGCTTGGAACTGCACGCTGGAAACACCATATATTTT.

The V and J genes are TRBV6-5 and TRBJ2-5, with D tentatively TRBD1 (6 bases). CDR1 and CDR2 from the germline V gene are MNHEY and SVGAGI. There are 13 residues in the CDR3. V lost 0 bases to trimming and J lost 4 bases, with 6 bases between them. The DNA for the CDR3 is TGTGCCAGCAGTTACTCACAGGGAGAGACCCAGTACTTC. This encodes CASSYSQGETQYF.

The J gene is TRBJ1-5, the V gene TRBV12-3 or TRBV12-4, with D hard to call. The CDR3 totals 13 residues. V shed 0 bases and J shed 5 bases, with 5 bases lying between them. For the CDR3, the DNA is TGTGCCAGCAGTTTAGCGCTGTATCAGCCCCAGCATTTT. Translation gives CASSLALYQPQHF.

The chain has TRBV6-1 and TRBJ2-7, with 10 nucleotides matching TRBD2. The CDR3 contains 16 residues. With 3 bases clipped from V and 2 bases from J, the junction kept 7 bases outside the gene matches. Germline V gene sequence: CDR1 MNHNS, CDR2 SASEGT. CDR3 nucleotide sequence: TGTGCCAGCAGTGACCCCCCTAGCGGGAGTCCCTACGAGCAGTACTTC. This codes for CASSDPPSGSPYEQYF.